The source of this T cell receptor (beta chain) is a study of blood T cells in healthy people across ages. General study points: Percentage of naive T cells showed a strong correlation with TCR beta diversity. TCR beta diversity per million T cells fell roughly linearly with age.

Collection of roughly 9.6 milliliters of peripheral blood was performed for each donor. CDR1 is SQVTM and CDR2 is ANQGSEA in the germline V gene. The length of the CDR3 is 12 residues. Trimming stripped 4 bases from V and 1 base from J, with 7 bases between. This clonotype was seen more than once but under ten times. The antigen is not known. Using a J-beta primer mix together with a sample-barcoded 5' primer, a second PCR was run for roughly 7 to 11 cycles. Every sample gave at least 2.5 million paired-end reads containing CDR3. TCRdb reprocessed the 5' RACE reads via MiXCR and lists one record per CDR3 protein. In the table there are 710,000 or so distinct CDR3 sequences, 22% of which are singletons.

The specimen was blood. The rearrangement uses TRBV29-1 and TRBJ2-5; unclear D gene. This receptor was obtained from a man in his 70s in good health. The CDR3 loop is CSVAMVQETQYF. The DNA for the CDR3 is TGCAGCGTTGCGATGGTCCAAGAGACCCAGTACTTC. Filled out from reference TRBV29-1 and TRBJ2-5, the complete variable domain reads SAVISQKPSRDICQRGTSLTIQCQVDSQVTMMFWYRQQPGQSLTLIATANQGSEATYESGFVIDKFPISRPNLTFSTLTVSNMSPEDSSIYLCSVAMVQETQYFGPGTRLLVL.